This T cell receptor beta chain stems from a study of cytomegalovirus exposure and HLA in healthy donors. Study overall: Early release data held tens of millions of unique TCRs from HLA-typed donors.

PCR used 60 Vbeta primers and 13 Jbeta primers. Produced via immunoSEQ multiplex PCR; TCRdb's table is partial and in-frame only. Of some 150,000 clones listed, approximately 80% are singletons. In regard to this clone: The target antigen is unknown. One end of the junction does not line up with germline, which may come from a read error.

Overall study findings and caveats: Most subjects' HLA-A and HLA-B alleles were reportedly predicted from TCR beta sequences.

Germline CDR1 and CDR2: SEHNR and FQNEAQ (reference sequence). The CDR3 has 15 amino acids. The sequence was obtained from a boy between 2 and 15 years old in good health and CMV-seronegative. The rearrangement uses TRBV7-9 and TRBJ1-3; D call uncertain. Sequenced sample: PBMCs. The CDR3 sequence is CSSSLAPYSGNTIYF. As DNA, the CDR3 is TGTTCCAGCAGCTTAGCTCCTTACTCTGGAAACACCATATATTTT.